Each of the 25 T cell receptor beta chains below was sequenced from the same sample in a study of blood T cell repertoires in COVID-19. Produced via immunoSEQ multiplex PCR; TCRdb's table is partial and in-frame only. The table shows around 100,000 clones, with around 85% occurring only once. Sequencing input: peripheral blood. Every receptor here comes from a middle-aged man with acute or convalescent COVID-19.

The CDR3: CASSRQGAYNEQFF. CDR3 sequence (DNA): TGTGCCAGCAGCCGACAGGGGGCCTACAATGAGCAGTTCTTC. This chain joins TRBV2 and TRBJ2-1; 9 bases are shared with TRBD1. There are 14 residues in the CDR3. Germline CDR1 is SNHLY and CDR2 is FYNNEI. Germline trimming cut 6 bases from V and 2 bases from J; bases unmatched to any gene: 2.

This clone has more than one count but fewer than ten. V and J are TRBV6-5 and TRBJ1-5, with 7 bases matching TRBD1. The V and J ends lost 4 bases and 7 bases, in that order; junction bases with no gene match: 7. Germline V gene lookup returns CDR1 MNHEY and CDR2 SVGAGI. CDR3 length: 14 amino acids. The CDR3 reads CASSSKQGWQPQHF. Written as DNA, the CDR3 is TGTGCCAGCAGTTCAAAACAGGGGTGGCAGCCCCAGCATTTT.

The V and J genes are TRBV12-3 or TRBV12-4 and TRBJ2-7; 9 bases map to TRBD1. The CDR3 length is 12 residues. V lost 5 bases, J lost 5 bases, and 1 base stayed unmatched. CDR3 DNA sequence: TGTGCCAGCAGTACAGGGGGCCACGAGCAGTACTTC. Translation: CASSTGGHEQYF.

The chain carries TRBV15 and TRBJ1-1; a possible D gene is TRBD1 (5 bases). The CDR3 extends over 14 amino acids. Germline CDR1 LNHNV, CDR2 YYDKDF (reference sequence). V lost 0 bases and J 7 bases, leaving 12 bases between the germline ends. The CDR3 loop is CATSRDGGDGEAFF. CDR3 bases: TGTGCCACCAGCAGAGATGGGGGGGACGGTGAAGCTTTCTTT.

This chain links TRBV4-1 with TRBJ1-2; 9 bases map to TRBD1. Germline CDR1 and CDR2: MGHRA and YSYEKL. The CDR3 has 15 amino acids. J was trimmed by 1 base and V by 4 bases; bases with no gene match: 4. The DNA of the CDR3 is TGCGCCAGCAGCCCGCGACAGGGGGGTAACTATGGCTACACCTTC. This codes for CASSPRQGGNYGYTF.

This chain connects TRBV14 to TRBJ2-2, with D perhaps matching TRBD1 (7 bases). CDR3 length: 16 amino acids. The germline V gene encodes CDR1 SGHDN and CDR2 FVKESK. Trimming removed 1 base from V and 3 bases from J, with 12 bases in between. The DNA for the CDR3 is TGTGCCAGCAGCCAAGGCGGGACAGTTCACACCGGGGAGCTGTTTTTT. Translation gives CASSQGGTVHTGELFF.

V is TRBV7-2 and J is TRBJ1-5; weak D call: TRBD1 (5 bases). The CDR3 length is 19 residues. CDR1 SGHTA and CDR2 FQGNSA come from the germline V gene. V was shortened by 0 bases and J by 0 bases, with 18 bases between the two germline ends. The CDR3 sequence is CASSLAGPRGIYSNQPQHF. As DNA, the CDR3 is TGTGCCAGCAGCTTAGCGGGACCCCGCGGGATCTATAGCAATCAGCCCCAGCATTTT. Together with reference TRBV7-2 and TRBJ1-5, the CDR3 gives the full variable domain: GAGVSQSPSNKVTEKGKDVELRCDPISGHTALYWYRQSLGQGLEFLIYFQGNSAPDKSGLPSDRFSAERTGGSVSTLTIQRTQQEDSAVYLCASSLAGPRGIYSNQPQHFGDGTRLSIL.

Points on this clone: The junction does not match germline at one end; this may be a read error. The J gene is TRBJ2-2, the V gene TRBV5-1; the D gene is possibly TRBD2 (7 bases). Germline V gene sequence: CDR1 SGHRS, CDR2 YFSETQ. This CDR3 comprises 16 residues. CDR3 sequence reads: CARRGGGAQNTGELFF. CDR3 sequence (DNA): TGCGCCCGCAGAGGTGGGGGGGCTCAGAACACCGGGGAGCTGTTTTTT.

The rearrangement uses TRBV19 and TRBJ2-3; tentative D call: TRBD1 (6 bases). V lost 7 bases and J 3 bases, leaving 20 bases between the germline ends. CDR3 length: 16 amino acids. Germline lookup yields CDR1 LNHDA and CDR2 SQIVND (reference sequence). CDR3 sequence reads: CASTSQLGAWTDTQYF. The CDR3 nucleotides read TGTGCCAGTACCTCGCAATTGGGGGCATGGACAGATACGCAGTATTTT.

The chain joins TRBV9 to TRBJ2-5; a possible D gene is TRBD1 (6 bases). The length of the CDR3 is 15 residues. Looked up from germline, CDR1 is SGDLS and CDR2 is YYNGEE. V shed 0 bases and J shed 5 bases, with 14 bases lying between them. CDR3 bases: TGTGCCAGCAGCGTAGCTGCAGGGACATGGGAGACCCAGTACTTC. This codes for CASSVAAGTWETQYF. The full variable domain, completed using reference TRBV9 and TRBJ2-5, is DSGVTQTPKHLITATGQRVTLRCSPRSGDLSVYWYQQSLDQGLQFLIQYYNGEERAKGNILERFSAQQFPDLHSELNLSSLELGDSALYFCASSVAAGTWETQYFGPGTRLLVL.

This clone was recorded only once. The chain is built from TRBV5-6 and TRBJ1-2, with a tentative D call TRBD1 (6 bases). V gave up 2 bases and J gave up 8 bases, with 13 bases separating them. This CDR3 region has 13 residues. Germline lookup yields CDR1 SGHDT and CDR2 YYEEEE. CDR3 protein: CASSFRGAQGYTF. The CDR3 DNA reads as TGTGCCAGCAGCTTCCGGGGGGCGCAAGGCTACACCTTC.

The genes are TRBV7-9 and TRBJ2-3, with TRBD1 matching over 8 bases. V was clipped by 5 bases and J by 1 base; unmatched bases: 8. CDR1 SEHNR and CDR2 FQNEAQ come from the germline V gene (reference sequence). The length of the CDR3 is 16 residues. For the CDR3, the DNA is TGTGCCAGCAGCGAATGGACAGGGTCTGGCACAGATACGCAGTATTTT. The encoded protein is CASSEWTGSGTDTQYF.

V and J are TRBV27 and TRBJ1-2; 12 nucleotides match TRBD1. V shed 8 bases, J shed 9 bases, and the junction held 13 bases outside the gene matches. The CDR3 has 15 amino acids. Germline V gives CDR1 MNHEY, CDR2 SMNVEV (reference sequence). Written as DNA, the CDR3 is TGTGCCAGCCGGACCGGGACAGGGGGCGCTTTTCGCTACACCTTC. Amino acids: CASRTGTGGAFRYTF.

V and J are TRBV11-2 and TRBJ2-7; 7 bases are shared with TRBD1. The CDR3 totals 16 residues. Germline V gene data show CDR1 as SGHAT and CDR2 as FQNNGV. V lost 0 bases, J lost 0 bases, and 5 bases stayed unmatched. CDR3 DNA sequence: TGTGCCAGCAGCTTAGATGAAGGGGGCTTCTCCTACGAGCAGTACTTC. Amino acid sequence: CASSLDEGGFSYEQYF.

The chain has TRBV6-2 or TRBV6-3 and TRBJ1-5; 7 nucleotides line up with TRBD1. CDR3 length equals 15 residues. V lost 6 bases to trimming and J lost 6 bases; unmatched junction nucleotides: 11. From germline, CDR1 is MNHEY and CDR2 SVGEGT. The CDR3 region is CASSHQTGKAQPQHF. The CDR3 bases are TGTGCCAGCAGCCATCAGACAGGGAAGGCTCAGCCCCAGCATTTT.

The CDR3 DNA follows: TGTGCCAGCAGCTTGACCCGACAGGGTCTTGGGAAAAACATTCAGTACTTC. Residues: CASSLTRQGLGKNIQYF. The chain combines TRBV5-6 with TRBJ2-4; 7 positions match TRBD1. The CDR3 contains 17 residues. V was clipped by 1 base and J by 4 bases; unmatched bases: 11. Germline CDR1 reads SGHDT; CDR2 reads YYEEEE.

V usage is TRBV27 and J usage is TRBJ1-2; the match to TRBD1 covers 8 bases. Germline V gene sequence: CDR1 MNHEY, CDR2 SMNVEV (reference sequence). V was pared by 2 bases and J by 3 bases, with 2 bases of the junction left unmatched. The CDR3 is 14 amino acids. This CDR3 is CASSLVRGHYGYTF. The CDR3 DNA is TGTGCCAGCAGTTTAGTCAGGGGGCACTATGGCTACACCTTC.

This rearrangement joins TRBV6-2 or TRBV6-3 to TRBJ1-2; 7 bases are a match to TRBD1. V trimming: 2 bases; J trimming: 2 bases; junction bases outside the gene matches: 8. The CDR3 sequence is 16 residues long. Germline lookup yields CDR1 MNHEY and CDR2 SVGEGT. The CDR3 DNA reads TGTGCCAGCAGTTACCCCATGGGACAGATCAACTATGGCTACACCTTC. Amino acids: CASSYPMGQINYGYTF.

The chain recombines TRBV27 with TRBJ2-2; 16 bases are a match to TRBD2. Per germline, CDR1 MNHEY and CDR2 SMNVEV (reference sequence). This CDR3 has 18 amino acids. V shed 8 bases, J shed 7 bases, and the junction held 13 bases outside the gene matches. The CDR3 region is CASAPRGLAGGLDGELFF. The CDR3 nucleotides read TGTGCCAGCGCTCCCAGGGGACTAGCGGGGGGGCTCGACGGGGAGCTGTTTTTT.

The rearrangement joins TRBV27 to TRBJ1-5, with 10 bases lining up with TRBD1. The CDR3 has 15 amino acids. V dropped 8 bases and J dropped 2; count of bases not matched to a gene: 6. The germline V gene has CDR1 MNHEY and CDR2 SMNVEV (reference sequence). CDR3 nucleotides: TGTGCCAGCCACGCCGGGACAGGGGGCAATCAGCCCCAGCATTTT. It translates to CASHAGTGGNQPQHF.

This clone was recorded a few times. The V gene is TRBV10-3, the J gene TRBJ2-1; 7 nucleotides align to TRBD2. The CDR3 extends over 15 amino acids. The germline V gene encodes CDR1 ENHRY and CDR2 SYGVKD. V was pared by 0 bases and J by 1 base, with 0 bases of the junction left unmatched. The CDR3 region has the DNA TGTGCCATCAGTGAGTCGGGGGGGTCCTACAATGAGCAGTTCTTC. This translates into CAISESGGSYNEQFF.

The J gene is TRBJ2-7, the V gene TRBV10-3; 12 positions match TRBD1. Germline V lookup: CDR1 ENHRY, CDR2 SYGVKD. The CDR3 loop spans 14 amino acids. J gave up 6 bases and V 4 bases, and 4 bases lay outside the gene matches. CDR3 region: CAISGGTGGSEQYF. The DNA of the CDR3 is TGTGCCATCAGTGGGGGGACAGGGGGCTCCGAGCAGTACTTC.

The gene calls are TRBV10-2 and TRBJ1-1, with 11 bases lining up with TRBD1. There are 14 residues in the CDR3. With V trimmed by 6 bases and J by 4 bases, 4 bases remained unmatched. The germline V gene has CDR1 WSHSY and CDR2 SAAADI. CDR3 DNA sequence: TGCGCCAGCAGCGCCGGGACAGGGGGCACTGAAGCTTTCTTT. Translation: CASSAGTGGTEAFF.

The rearrangement uses TRBV19 and TRBJ2-1, with 12 bases matching TRBD2. The CDR3 is 17 amino acids. V shed 1 base, J shed 8 bases, and the junction held 9 bases outside the gene matches. CDR1 LNHDA and CDR2 SQIVND come from the germline V gene (reference sequence). The CDR3 is CASSIASGGGWDDEQFF. The CDR3 DNA reads as TGTGCCAGTAGTATAGCTAGCGGGGGGGGCTGGGATGATGAGCAGTTCTTC.

The J gene is TRBJ1-1, the V gene TRBV6-5, with D perhaps TRBD1 (5 bases). The CDR3 is 13 amino acids. Germline assignment: CDR1 MNHEY and CDR2 SVGAGI. V was clipped by 4 bases and J by 10 bases, with 16 bases between them. The CDR3 DNA reads TGTGCCAGCAGTTCACGCGGGGCGCGCACAGCTTTCTTT. This encodes CASSSRGARTAFF.